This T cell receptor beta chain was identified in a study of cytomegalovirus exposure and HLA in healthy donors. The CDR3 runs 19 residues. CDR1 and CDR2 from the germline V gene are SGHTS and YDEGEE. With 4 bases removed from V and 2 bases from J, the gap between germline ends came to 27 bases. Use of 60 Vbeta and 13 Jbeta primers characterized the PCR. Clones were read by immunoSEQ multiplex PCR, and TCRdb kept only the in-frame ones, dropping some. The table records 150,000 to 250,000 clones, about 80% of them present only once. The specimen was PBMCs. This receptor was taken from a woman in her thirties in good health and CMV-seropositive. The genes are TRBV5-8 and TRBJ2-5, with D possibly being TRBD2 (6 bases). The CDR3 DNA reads TGTGCCAGCAGCCTCCTCCGGGACTCGAAACGGGACTTACAAGAGACCCAGTACTTC. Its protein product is CASSLLRDSKRDLQETQYF. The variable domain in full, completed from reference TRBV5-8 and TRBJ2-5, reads EAGVTQSPTHLIKTRGQQATLRCSPISGHTSVYWYQQALGLGLQFLLWYDEGEERNRGNFPPRFSGRQFPNYSSELNVNALELEDSALYLCASSLLRDSKRDLQETQYFGPGTRLLVL.